Below are 32 T cell receptor beta chains sequenced from a single sample in a study of blood T cell repertoires in COVID-19. Data came from immunoSEQ multiplex PCR; TCRdb stores just in-frame clones and leaves some out. Of more than 75,000 clones in the sample, around 88% were seen once. The sequenced sample consisted of peripheral blood. The receptors shown here come from a woman in her 70s with acute or convalescent COVID-19.

The chain recombines TRBV9 with TRBJ2-5; possible D gene TRBD1, 6 bases. Per the germline V gene, CDR1 is SGDLS and CDR2 is YYNGEE. The CDR3 sequence is 15 residues long. Trimming stripped 1 base from V and 2 bases from J, with 12 bases between. CDR3 nucleotide sequence: TGTGCCAGCAGCGTACCAGGGGCAGGGCAAGAGACCCAGTACTTC. As protein: CASSVPGAGQETQYF.

V and J are TRBV5-1 and TRBJ1-1; D unresolved. V was shortened by 2 bases and J by 1 base, with 9 bases between the two germline ends. The CDR3 has 14 residues. Germline lookup yields CDR1 SGHRS and CDR2 YFSETQ. CDR3 residues: CASSLLGGNTEAFF. CDR3 sequence (DNA): TGCGCCAGCAGCTTACTTGGTGGGAACACTGAAGCTTTCTTT.

V and J are TRBV29-1 and TRBJ2-7; TRBD1 aligns across 7 bases. The germline V gene encodes CDR1 SQVTM and CDR2 ANQGSEA. CDR3 length: 12 residues. The V gene end was trimmed by 4 bases and the J gene end by 4 bases; junction bases not matched to a gene: 4. The CDR3, as DNA: TGCAGCGTTGGGGACAGTCTTTACGAGCAGTACTTC. Translation: CSVGDSLYEQYF.

V gene TRBV29-1 combines with J gene TRBJ2-1, with D maybe TRBD2 (7 bases). The CDR3 has 15 residues. V was trimmed by 6 bases and J by 7 bases, leaving 22 bases between them. Germline V gene data show CDR1 as SQVTM and CDR2 as ANQGSEA. As DNA, the CDR3 is TGCAGCGTGAGGGGGAGTGGCGGGGAGGGGAATGAGCAGTTCTTC. Translation: CSVRGSGGEGNEQFF.

This clone was seen a single time. The chain recombines TRBV6-6 with TRBJ1-5, with 8 positions matching TRBD1. Germline V gives CDR1 MNHNY, CDR2 SVGAGI (reference sequence). The CDR3 loop spans 14 amino acids. V shed 6 bases, J shed 3 bases, and the junction held 4 bases outside the gene matches. As DNA, the CDR3 is TGTGCCAGCAGGGAGGGACAGGTCAATCAGCCCCAGCATTTT. Residues: CASREGQVNQPQHF.

The chain carries TRBV12-5 and TRBJ2-2; D remains ambiguous. Germline V gene sequence: CDR1 LGHNT, CDR2 FRNRAP. This CDR3 is 12 amino acids long. Deletions cut 5 bases from V and 6 bases from J, with 7 bases between. The CDR3 nucleotides are TGTGCTAGTGGTCAACACGCCGGGGAGCTGTTTTTT. The encoded protein is CASGQHAGELFF.

This chain joins TRBV30 and TRBJ2-5; TRBD1 is a possible D gene (5 bases). V was trimmed by 2 bases and J by 4 bases, leaving 14 bases between them. Looked up from germline, CDR1 is GTSNPN and CDR2 is SVGIG (reference sequence). The CDR3 has 14 amino acids. CDR3 amino acids: CAWSLLAGLETQYF. The CDR3 nucleotides are TGTGCCTGGAGTTTGTTGGCAGGGCTAGAGACCCAGTACTTC.

The chain is built from TRBV6-9 and TRBJ1-6; 10 bases match TRBD1. This CDR3 comprises 18 residues. The J segment lost 0 bases and the V segment lost 6 bases, leaving 8 bases of the junction unmatched. The V gene's germline CDR1 is MNHGY and CDR2 SVAAGI. This chain's CDR3 is CASSWGQGKGSYNSPLHF. CDR3 in DNA: TGTGCCAGCAGCTGGGGACAGGGGAAAGGCTCCTATAATTCACCCCTCCACTTT.

V is TRBV7-8 and J is TRBJ1-3; TRBD1 agrees at 7 bases. V gave up 5 bases and J gave up 4 bases; unmatched junction bases: 5. This CDR3 is 14 amino acids long. Looked up from germline, CDR1 is SGHVS and CDR2 is FQNEAQ. This chain's CDR3 is CASSEQGWGNTIYF. Written as DNA, the CDR3 is TGTGCCAGCAGCGAACAGGGGTGGGGAAACACCATATATTTT.

This sequence joins TRBV7-8 and TRBJ2-1; D is undetermined. This CDR3 region has 13 residues. V dropped 5 bases and J dropped 5 bases, with 10 bases sitting between them. Germline CDR1 is SGHVS and CDR2 is FQNEAQ. CDR3 nucleotide sequence: TGTGCCAGCAGCCGTTCTAGAAACAATGAGCAGTTCTTC. Its protein is CASSRSRNNEQFF.

This sequence joins TRBV5-5 and TRBJ2-1, with 8 positions matching TRBD1. In germline, CDR1 is SGHKS, CDR2 YYEKEE (reference sequence). V trimming: 4 bases; J trimming: 2 bases; junction bases outside the gene matches: 8. The CDR3 consists of 16 residues. Here the CDR3 DNA reads TGTGCCAGCAGCCCCAGGGGACAGGCGACCTACAATGAGCAGTTCTTC. This sequence encodes CASSPRGQATYNEQFF.

The chain recombines TRBV19 with TRBJ1-5; D possibly corresponds to TRBD1 (6 bases). Between the trimmed V and J ends, which lost 9 bases and 3 bases, there was a span of 12 bases. This CDR3 region has 13 residues. From germline, CDR1 is LNHDA and CDR2 SQIVND (reference sequence). The CDR3 loop is CASATGFNQPQHF. Written as DNA, the CDR3 is TGTGCCAGCGCAACAGGGTTCAATCAGCCCCAGCATTTT. The variable domain in full, with the rest retrieved from reference TRBV19 and TRBJ1-5, is DGGITQSPKYLFRKEGQNVTLSCEQNLNHDAMYWYRQDPGQGLRLIYYSQIVNDFQKGDIAEGYSVSREKKESFPLTVTSAQKNPTAFYLCASATGFNQPQHFGDGTRLSIL.

The chain has TRBV6-1 and TRBJ2-7; D might be TRBD2 (6 bases). The V gene lost 2 bases and the J gene lost 0 bases, with 11 bases spanning the gap. Looked up from germline, CDR1 is MNHNS and CDR2 is SASEGT. The CDR3 loop spans 15 amino acids. CDR3 nucleotides: TGTGCCAGCAGTGAATGGGGCGGGGCCTCCTACGAGCAGTACTTC. It codes for CASSEWGGASYEQYF.

The genes are TRBV7-2 and TRBJ1-6; D possibly corresponds to TRBD1 (6 bases). With 1 base removed from V and 10 bases from J, the gap between germline ends came to 14 bases. This CDR3 spans 15 amino acids. Germline CDR1 SGHTA, CDR2 FQGNSA. Here the CDR3 DNA reads TGTGCCAGCAGCTTAGAGGGGGGGCTGAGATCACCCCTCCACTTT. Its translation: CASSLEGGLRSPLHF. Looking up the rest from reference TRBV7-2 and TRBJ1-6 gives the full variable domain: GAGVSQSPSNKVTEKGKDVELRCDPISGHTALYWYRQSLGQGLEFLIYFQGNSAPDKSGLPSDRFSAERTGGSVSTLTIQRTQQEDSAVYLCASSLEGGLRSPLHFGNGTRLTVT.

The V call is TRBV7-8, the J call TRBJ2-2; D is perhaps TRBD2 (6 bases). CDR1 SGHVS and CDR2 FQNEAQ come from the germline V gene. V lost 3 bases to trimming and J lost 1 base, with 9 bases between them. This CDR3 has 15 residues. CDR3 amino acids: CASSLGSGNTGELFF. CDR3 nucleotides: TGTGCCAGCAGCTTGGGTAGCGGGAACACCGGGGAGCTGTTTTTT.

This chain links TRBV29-1 with TRBJ2-7; possible D gene TRBD1, 5 bases. The V end was cut by 4 bases, the J end by 2 bases, with 9 bases between. The CDR3 covers 12 residues. Germline CDR1 is SQVTM and CDR2 is ANQGSEA. CDR3 region: CSVVGQAYEQYF. CDR3 coding DNA: TGCAGCGTTGTGGGGCAGGCCTACGAGCAGTACTTC.

The rearrangement links TRBV28 to TRBJ2-2; no definite D call. The CDR3 loop spans 13 amino acids. Trimming removed 3 bases at V and 1 base at J, with 3 bases between. Germline CDR1 and CDR2: MDHEN and SYDVKM. CDR3 protein: CASSFQNTGELFF. Written as DNA, the CDR3 is TGTGCCAGCAGTTTCCAGAACACCGGGGAGCTGTTTTTT.

The chain joins TRBV24-1 to TRBJ2-3; 8 bases fit TRBD2. In germline, CDR1 is KGHDR, CDR2 SFDVKD. V dropped 5 bases and J dropped 2; count of bases not matched to a gene: 5. The CDR3 loop spans 15 amino acids. CDR3 region: CATSGEGLVTDTQYF. Here the CDR3 DNA reads TGTGCCACCAGTGGAGAGGGACTAGTCACAGATACGCAGTATTTT.

A few counts support this clone. The chain combines TRBV9 with TRBJ1-3; no clear D gene. There are 14 residues in the CDR3. Germline CDR1 reads SGDLS; CDR2 reads YYNGEE. The V gene lost 0 bases and the J gene lost 2 bases, with 6 bases spanning the gap. CDR3 sequence reads: CASSVEAAGNTIYF. The CDR3 bases are TGTGCCAGCAGCGTAGAAGCGGCTGGAAACACCATATATTTT.

This chain connects TRBV6-5 to TRBJ1-5, with 8 bases lining up with TRBD1. The CDR3 has 14 residues. Germline lookup yields CDR1 MNHEY and CDR2 SVGAGI. With 7 bases clipped from V and 7 bases from J, the junction kept 9 bases outside the gene matches. The CDR3 spells CASMTGERRQPQHF. The CDR3 nucleotides are TGTGCCAGCATGACAGGGGAACGGAGACAGCCCCAGCATTTT.

CDR3 nucleotides: TGTGCCAGCAGCTCCCTGGGGGGGTCTAACTATGGCTACACCTTC. Its protein product is CASSSLGGSNYGYTF. The genes are TRBV7-3 and TRBJ1-2; weak D call: TRBD1 (5 bases). Germline CDR1 reads SGHTA; CDR2 reads FQGTGA. The CDR3 spans 15 residues. Deletions cut 4 bases from V and 0 bases from J, with 12 bases between.

The chain joins TRBV27 to TRBJ1-2, with 10 bases identical to TRBD1. V gave up 6 bases and J gave up 3 bases; unmatched junction bases: 7. This CDR3 contains 15 residues. CDR1 is MNHEY and CDR2 is SMNVEV in the germline V gene (reference sequence). The CDR3: CASSRGQGVDYGYTF. CDR3 nucleotides: TGTGCCAGCAGCCGAGGACAGGGGGTCGACTATGGCTACACCTTC.

This clone was counted between two and nine times. The chain employs TRBV5-4 and TRBJ2-2; 14 positions agree with TRBD2. Unmatched junction bases numbered 6, after V lost 4 bases and J lost 4 bases. The germline gives CDR1 SGHNT, CDR2 YYREEE (reference sequence). The CDR3 spans 17 residues. CDR3 sequence: CASSKGTSGSGTGELFF. In DNA form, the CDR3 reads TGTGCCAGCAGCAAAGGGACTAGCGGGAGTGGCACCGGGGAGCTGTTTTTT.

This chain joins TRBV6-1 and TRBJ1-5, with 10 nucleotides matching TRBD1. The germline V gene has CDR1 MNHNS and CDR2 SASEGT. The ends lost 4 bases at V and 6 bases at J; junction bases unmatched: 9. The CDR3 sequence is 16 residues long. The CDR3 DNA reads TGTGCCAGCAGTGCAAGGGACAGGGGACGGGTTCAGCCCCAGCATTTT. Its translation is CASSARDRGRVQPQHF.

This clone appeared once. The chain recombines TRBV7-9 with TRBJ2-3, with 9 positions matching TRBD2. J gave up 6 bases and V 5 bases, and 6 bases lay outside the gene matches. Germline V lookup: CDR1 SEHNR, CDR2 FQNEAQ (reference sequence). The CDR3 extends over 14 amino acids. CDR3 loop: CASSPAGGWDTQYF. CDR3 DNA sequence: TGTGCCAGCAGCCCAGCGGGGGGATGGGATACGCAGTATTTT. The whole variable domain, filled in from reference TRBV7-9 and TRBJ2-3, reads DTGVSQNPRHKITKRGQNVTFRCDPISEHNRLYWYRQTLGQGPEFLTYFQNEAQLEKSRLLSDRFSAERPKGSFSTLEIQRTEQGDSAMYLCASSPAGGWDTQYFGPGTRLTVL.

This chain connects TRBV4-1 to TRBJ2-4; 15 bases are shared with TRBD2. Trimming took 1 base from V and 7 from J; bases not matched to a gene: 2. Looked up from germline, CDR1 is MGHRA and CDR2 is YSYEKL. CDR3 length: 16 residues. CDR3 sequence: CASSQGTSGRANIQYF. Written as DNA, the CDR3 is TGCGCCAGCAGCCAAGGGACTAGCGGGAGGGCCAACATTCAGTACTTC.

This clone was picked up one time. The V and J genes are TRBV6-5 and TRBJ1-1, with D uncertain. The CDR3 sequence is 13 residues long. Trimming pared 2 bases from V and 0 bases from J, leaving 4 bases between. The V gene's germline CDR1 is MNHEY and CDR2 SVGAGI. The CDR3 sequence: CASSYDLNTEAFF. CDR3 DNA: TGTGCCAGCAGTTACGACTTGAACACTGAAGCTTTCTTT.

This clone was seen a handful of times. The rearrangement uses TRBV5-1 and TRBJ2-1; TRBD2 aligns across 9 bases. V trimming: 6 bases; J trimming: 3 bases; junction bases outside the gene matches: 10. From germline, CDR1 is SGHRS and CDR2 YFSETQ. The CDR3 has 16 amino acids. CDR3 loop: CASTPQAGGYYNEQFF. For the CDR3, the DNA is TGCGCCAGCACCCCCCAGGCGGGGGGGTACTACAATGAGCAGTTCTTC.

The chain recombines TRBV5-4 with TRBJ1-1, with D tentatively TRBD1 (5 bases). V lost 0 bases and J lost 3, with 9 bases in between. This CDR3 has 14 residues. The germline CDR1 and CDR2 sequences are SGHNT and YYREEE (reference sequence). The CDR3: CASSLGQLDTEAFF. As DNA, the CDR3 is TGTGCCAGCAGCTTGGGACAGTTGGACACTGAAGCTTTCTTT.

The V call is TRBV2, the J call TRBJ2-1; 9 bases agree with TRBD2. The V segment lost 3 bases and the J segment 7 bases; nucleotides outside the gene matches: 7. CDR1 and CDR2 (germline): SNHLY, FYNNEI. The CDR3 sequence is 15 residues long. The CDR3 bases are TGTGCCAGCAGTGACTTGCGGGGGGGCAGGAATGAGCAGTTCTTC. It codes for CASSDLRGGRNEQFF.

The rearrangement links TRBV6-1 to TRBJ2-3, with D possibly being TRBD1 (5 bases). Germline CDR1 and CDR2: MNHNS and SASEGT. V gave up 3 bases and J gave up 3 bases, with 13 bases separating them. The CDR3 covers 15 residues. This chain's CDR3 is CASSDSGKGTDTQYF. The CDR3 DNA reads as TGTGCCAGCAGTGATTCAGGGAAGGGTACAGATACGCAGTATTTT.

This clone was observed once. The rearrangement uses TRBV5-1 and TRBJ1-2, with TRBD1 matching 7 bases. CDR1 and CDR2 (germline): SGHRS, YFSETQ. This CDR3 comprises 14 residues. Trimming at V came to 3 bases and at J to 5 bases, leaving 7 bases not matched to a gene. The CDR3 protein is CASSSGDREYGYTF. CDR3 DNA: TGCGCCAGCAGCTCAGGAGACAGGGAGTATGGCTACACCTTC.